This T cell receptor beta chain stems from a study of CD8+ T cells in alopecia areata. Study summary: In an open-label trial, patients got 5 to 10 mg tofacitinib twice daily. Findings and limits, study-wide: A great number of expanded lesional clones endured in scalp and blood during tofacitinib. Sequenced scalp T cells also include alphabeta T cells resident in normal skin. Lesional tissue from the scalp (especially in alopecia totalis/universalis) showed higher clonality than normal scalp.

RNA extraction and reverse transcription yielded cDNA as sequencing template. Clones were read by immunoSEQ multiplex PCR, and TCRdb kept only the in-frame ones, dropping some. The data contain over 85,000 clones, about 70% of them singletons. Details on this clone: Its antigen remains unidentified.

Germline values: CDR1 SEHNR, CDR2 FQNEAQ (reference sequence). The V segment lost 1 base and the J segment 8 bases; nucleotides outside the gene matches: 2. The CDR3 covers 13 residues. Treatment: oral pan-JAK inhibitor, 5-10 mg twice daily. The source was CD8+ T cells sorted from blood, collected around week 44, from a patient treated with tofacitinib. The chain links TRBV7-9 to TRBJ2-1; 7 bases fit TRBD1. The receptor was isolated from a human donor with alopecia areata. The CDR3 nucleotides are TGTGCCAGCAGCTTAGGGGACAGCTATGAGCAGTTCTTC. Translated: CASSLGDSYEQFF.